The next 19 T cell receptor beta chains were all read from a single sample in a study of blood T cell repertoires in COVID-19. Generated by immunoSEQ multiplex PCR, the TCRdb table keeps only in-frame clones and is missing some. Here the sample spans approximately 390,000 clones, 80% to 90% being singletons. Specimen: PBMCs or T cells enriched from blood (not recorded which). The receptor set was obtained from a woman between 45 and 65 years old who had recovered from COVID-19.

The rearrangement links TRBV7-9 to TRBJ2-1; 10 bases match TRBD2. Germline CDR1 and CDR2: SEHNR and FQNEAQ (reference sequence). This CDR3 is built from 16 residues. After removal of 4 bases from V and 5 bases from J, the junction contained 8 bases not matched to a gene. CDR3 residues: CASSWKRGGTDNEQFF. The CDR3 nucleotides read TGTGCCAGCAGCTGGAAGCGGGGGGGCACGGACAATGAGCAGTTCTTC.

This clone was observed once. The chain uses TRBV12-5 and TRBJ2-2; 7 nucleotides line up with TRBD1. V gave up 5 bases and J gave up 1 base; unmatched junction bases: 10. This CDR3 comprises 17 residues. Per germline, CDR1 LGHNT and CDR2 FRNRAP. The CDR3 DNA reads as TGTGCTAGTGGTCAGCATCGGACAGGCAGGAACACCGGGGAGCTGTTTTTT. This sequence encodes CASGQHRTGRNTGELFF.

J is TRBJ1-1 and V is TRBV11-2; 11 nucleotides align to TRBD1. Germline trimming cut 4 bases from V and 5 bases from J; bases unmatched to any gene: 6. Germline CDR1 reads SGHAT; CDR2 reads FQNNGV. The CDR3 has 15 amino acids. The CDR3 DNA is TGTGCCAGCAGCTCCATGGGACAGGGGGGGACTGAAGCTTTCTTT. Protein: CASSSMGQGGTEAFF.

The V call is TRBV19, the J call TRBJ1-2; D call uncertain. Germline V gene data show CDR1 as LNHDA and CDR2 as SQIVND (reference sequence). Trimming cost V 4 bases and J 9 bases, with 9 bases left between them. The CDR3 sequence is 11 residues long. This CDR3 is CASSTADSYTF. The CDR3 DNA reads as TGTGCCAGTAGTACGGCTGACAGCTACACCTTC.

The chain carries TRBV5-4 and TRBJ1-2; D is ambiguous. Germline assignment: CDR1 SGHNT and CDR2 YYREEE (reference sequence). CDR3 size: 16 residues. With 4 bases removed from V and 2 bases from J, the gap between germline ends came to 18 bases. This CDR3 is CASSPRPGNGNYGYTF. The CDR3 coding sequence is TGTGCCAGCAGCCCGAGGCCGGGGAATGGAAACTATGGCTACACCTTC.

The chain uses TRBV4-1 and TRBJ1-2, with TRBD1 as a possible D gene (5 bases). V gave up 2 bases and J gave up 7 bases, with 14 bases separating them. The germline V gene has CDR1 MGHRA and CDR2 YSYEKL. The CDR3 loop spans 14 amino acids. Written as DNA, the CDR3 is TGCGCCAGCAGCCAACGAACTCAAGGGGTTGGCTACACCTTC. It is translated as CASSQRTQGVGYTF.

V usage is TRBV2 and J usage is TRBJ2-1, with 9 bases fitting TRBD1. The CDR3 runs 15 residues. The junction had 10 bases not matched to a gene; V was cut back by 5 bases and J by 8 bases. Germline V CDR1 and CDR2: SNHLY, FYNNEI. The CDR3 spells CASSPQDRGGYEQFF. The CDR3 bases are TGTGCCAGCAGTCCCCAGGACAGGGGAGGCTATGAGCAGTTCTTC.

V and J are TRBV29-1 and TRBJ1-5, with D unresolved. Germline V gives CDR1 SQVTM, CDR2 ANQGSEA. The CDR3 extends over 13 amino acids. The germline V and J ends were trimmed by 6 bases and 7 bases, with 16 bases remaining between them. The CDR3 sequence is CSVNGPNGQPQHF. The CDR3 DNA sequence: TGCAGCGTCAACGGTCCCAACGGGCAGCCCCAGCATTTT.

The chain joins TRBV2 to TRBJ1-4; 7 bases are shared with TRBD1. V dropped 5 bases and J dropped 4; count of bases not matched to a gene: 7. The CDR3 has 15 residues. Per germline, CDR1 SNHLY and CDR2 FYNNEI. The CDR3 nucleotides are TGTGCCAGCAGTACAACAGGGGCGTTTAATGAAAAACTGTTTTTT. It yields the protein CASSTTGAFNEKLFF.

CDR3 sequence (DNA): TGTGCCAGCAGTCCTCCCCTTCTGATGGCGGGCCCTTACAATGAGCAGTTCTTC. Translating gives CASSPPLLMAGPYNEQFF. The V call is TRBV27, the J call TRBJ2-1, with a tentative D call TRBD2 (5 bases). The germline gives CDR1 MNHEY, CDR2 SMNVEV (reference sequence). The CDR3 runs to 18 residues. The V and J ends lost 5 bases and 4 bases respectively, with 24 bases between them.

This chain connects TRBV7-9 to TRBJ1-5; tentative D call: TRBD1 (5 bases). Trimming pared 3 bases from V and 7 bases from J, leaving 10 bases between. From germline, CDR1 is SEHNR and CDR2 FQNEAQ (reference sequence). There are 13 residues in the CDR3. The CDR3 DNA sequence: TGTGCCAGCAGCTTGGGGGGAACCCAGCCCCAGCATTTT. Its protein product is CASSLGGTQPQHF.

The chain combines TRBV7-9 with TRBJ1-1, with unresolved D. Germline V lookup: CDR1 SEHNR, CDR2 FQNEAQ (reference sequence). V was shortened by 7 bases and J by 3 bases, with 9 bases between the two germline ends. This CDR3 has 12 amino acids. The CDR3 nucleotides are TGTGCCAGCAACCACTTGGACACTGAAGCTTTCTTT. This codes for CASNHLDTEAFF.

The V gene is TRBV27, the J gene TRBJ2-7, with D possibly TRBD1 on 6 matching bases. The V gene lost 7 bases and the J gene lost 1 base, with 11 bases spanning the gap. Germline lookup yields CDR1 MNHEY and CDR2 SMNVEV (reference sequence). The length of the CDR3 is 13 residues. The CDR3 bases are TGTGCCAGCAAACCGGACAGTTCCTACGAGCAGTACTTC. Encoded protein: CASKPDSSYEQYF.

The chain has TRBV19 and TRBJ1-2, with 10 bases fitting TRBD1. This CDR3 is built from 20 residues. Germline assignment: CDR1 LNHDA and CDR2 SQIVND (reference sequence). The J segment lost 5 bases and the V segment lost 9 bases, leaving 27 bases of the junction unmatched. As DNA, the CDR3 is TGTGCCAGCCGCCCCAAAGGTCAGACAGGGGGCGAAGGTGGCCTATATGGCTACACCTTC. Translating it yields CASRPKGQTGGEGGLYGYTF. The variable domain in full, with the rest retrieved from reference TRBV19 and TRBJ1-2, is DGGITQSPKYLFRKEGQNVTLSCEQNLNHDAMYWYRQDPGQGLRLIYYSQIVNDFQKGDIAEGYSVSREKKESFPLTVTSAQKNPTAFYLCASRPKGQTGGEGGLYGYTFGSGTRLTVV.

The count of this clone is one. The genes are TRBV6-5 and TRBJ1-4, with D perhaps matching TRBD1 (5 bases). Between the trimmed V and J ends, which lost 4 bases and 4 bases, there was a span of 10 bases. The CDR3 is made up of 14 amino acids. CDR1 MNHEY and CDR2 SVGAGI come from the germline V gene. CDR3 DNA: TGTGCCAGCAGTTTTCGACAGCATAATGAAAAACTGTTTTTT. Amino acid sequence: CASSFRQHNEKLFF.

V and J are TRBV27 and TRBJ1-2, with 10 bases aligning to TRBD1. Germline lookup yields CDR1 MNHEY and CDR2 SMNVEV (reference sequence). The CDR3 is 19 amino acids. V lost 5 bases and J lost 1; bases outside the gene matches: 16. The CDR3 nucleotides read TGTGCCAGCAGTAGAAAACCAGACAGGGGGCGAACGGGTAACTATGGCTACACCTTC. Its translation is CASSRKPDRGRTGNYGYTF.

This chain joins TRBV10-3 and TRBJ1-3; the match to TRBD1 covers 8 bases. V shed 6 bases and J 7 bases; nucleotides not matched to a gene: 5. Germline-derived CDR1 and CDR2 are ENHRY and SYGVKD. CDR3 size: 13 residues. CDR3 coding DNA: TGTGCCATCAGCGACAGACAGGGGAACACCATATATTTT. Translating it yields CAISDRQGNTIYF.

The J gene is TRBJ2-2, the V gene TRBV12-5, with D perhaps TRBD2 (6 bases). There are 13 residues in the CDR3. Germline lookup yields CDR1 LGHNT and CDR2 FRNRAP. V dropped 5 bases and J dropped 5 bases, with 9 bases sitting between them. Written as DNA, the CDR3 is TGTGCTAGTGGTCCGGGAGAAACCGGGGAGCTGTTTTTT. Translation: CASGPGETGELFF.

The rearrangement joins TRBV18 to TRBJ1-1; 9 bases map to TRBD1. V shed 1 base, J shed 4 bases, and the junction held 19 bases outside the gene matches. The CDR3 length is 20 residues. Germline-derived CDR1 and CDR2 are KGHSH and LQKENI. CDR3 bases: TGTGCCAGCTCACCACTGACCCCCGGGACAGGGTCGGTCGTCCTCACTGAAGCTTTCTTT. This translates into CASSPLTPGTGSVVLTEAFF. Supplemented by reference TRBV18 and TRBJ1-1, the full variable domain reads NAGVMQNPRHLVRRRGQEARLRCSPMKGHSHVYWYRQLPEEGLKFMVYLQKENIIDESGMPKERFSAEFPKEGPSILRIQQVVRGDSAAYFCASSPLTPGTGSVVLTEAFFGQGTRLTVV.